The sample holds a few counts of the clone carrying this T cell receptor (beta chain). The target antigen is unknown. These data belong to a study of CD8 T cells in ankylosing spondylitis. Study observations and caveats: Among TCR beta sequences, a motif of eight highly homologous variants appeared characteristic of ankylosing spondylitis blood.

Scientists made TCR beta libraries using quantitative 5'-RACE with molecular barcodes. TCRdb ran MiXCR on the 5' RACE reads and lists one entry per CDR3 protein. The sample gives about 800,000 distinct CDR3 sequences, around 11% of which show up once; approximately 0.51% is in the top ten. Material: blood, either unsorted or a sorted T cell fraction (not recorded which). The receptor was derived from a male donor with ankylosing spondylitis.

CDR3 sequence reads: CSASRGRIVREQYF. In nucleotides, the CDR3 is TGCAGTGCTAGCAGGGGGCGCATAGTCCGGGAGCAGTACTTC. J is TRBJ2-7 and V is TRBV20-1; 8 bases agree with TRBD1. In germline, CDR1 is DFQATT, CDR2 SNEGSKA (reference sequence). There are 14 residues in the CDR3. V trimming: 3 bases; J trimming: 7 bases; junction bases outside the gene matches: 11.